The 32 T cell receptor beta chains below all came from one sample that was sequenced in a study of shared clonotypes between healthy human individuals. The assay was immunoSEQ multiplex PCR, and TCRdb's table has in-frame clones only and misses some. The sample has fewer than 650,000 clones; over 60% are singletons. The sample consisted of PBMCs. Receptors were obtained from a middle-aged woman in good health. Some clones in this sample may be carry-over from other donors' samples.

V usage is TRBV28 and J usage is TRBJ1-4, with D possibly being TRBD1 (6 bases). V was clipped by 5 bases and J by 4 bases, with 14 bases between them. The length of the CDR3 is 15 residues. CDR1 MDHEN and CDR2 SYDVKM come from the germline V gene. CDR3 loop: CASSHGTSRNEKLFF. DNA for the CDR3: TGTGCCAGCAGTCACGGGACAAGCCGTAATGAAAAACTGTTTTTT.

The rearrangement links TRBV6-6 to TRBJ1-3, with D perhaps TRBD1 (6 bases). The CDR3 covers 15 residues. Looked up from germline, CDR1 is MNHNY and CDR2 is SVGAGI (reference sequence). The ends were cut back, 6 bases at V and 8 bases at J, with 20 bases in the middle. The CDR3 region is CASSPVGWGPDTIYF. CDR3 in DNA: TGTGCCAGCAGCCCCGTGGGTTGGGGGCCGGACACCATATATTTT.

The chain couples TRBV6-4 to TRBJ2-2; 14 bases are shared with TRBD2. Per germline, CDR1 MRHNA and CDR2 SNTAGT. The CDR3 runs to 16 residues. V lost 9 bases to trimming and J lost 0 bases; unmatched junction nucleotides: 3. CDR3 sequence: CASKGLAGANTGELFF. The CDR3 nucleotides are TGTGCCAGTAAGGGACTAGCGGGAGCGAACACCGGGGAGCTGTTTTTT.

The table lists this clone with a few counts. CDR3 in DNA: TGTGCCAGCAGTCAGCCAGGGGAGACCCAGTACTTC. Amino acids: CASSQPGETQYF. This rearrangement joins TRBV7-3 to TRBJ2-5; possibly TRBD1 for D (5 bases). The V end lost 6 bases, the J end lost 5 bases, and 10 bases lay between the germline ends. This CDR3 comprises 12 residues. Germline assignment: CDR1 SGHTA and CDR2 FQGTGA.

The chain links TRBV6-5 to TRBJ2-1, with D maybe TRBD1 (7 bases). Per germline, CDR1 MNHEY and CDR2 SVGAGI. Between the trimmed V and J ends, which lost 2 bases and 8 bases, there was a span of 10 bases. The CDR3 covers 13 residues. Here the CDR3 DNA reads TGTGCCAGCAGTTACCGCAGGGGGGATGAGCAGTTCTTC. Protein product: CASSYRRGDEQFF.

This chain connects TRBV28 to TRBJ1-5; weak D call: TRBD1 (5 bases). Trimming took off 10 bases at V and 7 bases at J, with 23 bases between the two ends. Germline CDR1 reads MDHEN; CDR2 reads SYDVKM. The CDR3 extends over 15 amino acids. The CDR3 sequence is CATNPFTGGRQPQHF. The CDR3, as DNA: TGTGCCACAAACCCCTTTACTGGGGGACGGCAGCCCCAGCATTTT. Drawing the rest from reference TRBV28 and TRBJ1-5, the complete variable domain is DVKVTQSSRYLVKRTGEKVFLECVQDMDHENMFWYRQDPGLGLRLIYFSYDVKMKEKGDIPEGYSVSREKKERFSLILESASTNQTSMYLCATNPFTGGRQPQHFGDGTRLSIL.

In the case of this clone: The sample contains more than one DNA sequence encoding this CDR3. This chain joins TRBV6-6 and TRBJ2-7; TRBD1 aligns across 8 bases. With 2 bases clipped from V and 2 bases from J, the junction kept 2 bases outside the gene matches. The CDR3 totals 14 residues. From germline, CDR1 is MNHNY and CDR2 SVGAGI (reference sequence). This chain's CDR3 is CASSYGTGPYEQYF. CDR3 sequence (DNA): TGTGCCAGCAGTTACGGGACAGGACCCTACGAGCAGTACTTC.

This chain connects TRBV7-9 to TRBJ2-2; D uncertain. The CDR3 sequence is 14 residues long. CDR1 and CDR2 (germline): SEHNR, FQNEAQ (reference sequence). V dropped 2 bases and J dropped 1 base, with 5 bases sitting between them. The CDR3 sequence is CASSLQENTGELFF. The CDR3 DNA is TGTGCCAGCAGCTTACAGGAGAACACCGGGGAGCTGTTTTTT. Full variable domain (rest looked up from reference TRBV7-9 and TRBJ2-2): DTGVSQNPRHKITKRGQNVTFRCDPISEHNRLYWYRQTLGQGPEFLTYFQNEAQLEKSRLLSDRFSAERPKGSFSTLEIQRTEQGDSAMYLCASSLQENTGELFFGEGSRLTVL.

This chain connects TRBV7-6 to TRBJ1-2; 7 bases align to TRBD1. Germline V gives CDR1 SGHVS, CDR2 FNYEAQ. The CDR3 length is 17 residues. V trimming: 8 bases; J trimming: 0 bases; junction bases outside the gene matches: 15. For the CDR3, the DNA is TGTGCCAGCCGCTGGGGAAGCCATGGGACAGCTAACTATGGCTACACCTTC. Translating gives CASRWGSHGTANYGYTF.

This chain's CDR3 is CASSLGDRRAYEQYF. CDR3 DNA sequence: TGTGCCAGCAGTTTAGGGGACAGGCGAGCCTACGAGCAGTACTTC. The V gene is TRBV28, the J gene TRBJ2-7, with 8 bases lining up with TRBD1. The length of the CDR3 is 15 residues. Unmatched junction bases numbered 5, after V lost 2 bases and J lost 2 bases. CDR1 and CDR2 from the germline V gene are MDHEN and SYDVKM.

A few counts support this clone. This chain links TRBV27 with TRBJ2-7; 8 positions agree with TRBD2. The V gene's germline CDR1 is MNHEY and CDR2 SMNVEV (reference sequence). The CDR3 runs 13 residues. V lost 9 bases, J lost 4 bases, and 8 bases stayed unmatched. The CDR3 loop is CASSGGILYEQYF. As DNA, the CDR3 is TGTGCCAGTTCGGGGGGGATATTATACGAGCAGTACTTC.

This rearrangement joins TRBV10-3 to TRBJ2-7, with a possible D match to TRBD2 (5 bases). With 6 bases removed from V and 2 bases from J, the gap between germline ends came to 8 bases. The CDR3 is made up of 12 amino acids. Germline V gene sequence: CDR1 ENHRY, CDR2 SYGVKD. The CDR3 spells CAISPGAYEQYF. CDR3 bases: TGTGCCATCAGCCCCGGGGCCTACGAGCAGTACTTC.

The chain recombines TRBV27 with TRBJ2-7; D perhaps matches TRBD1 (6 bases). The V and J ends lost 3 bases and 6 bases respectively, with 21 bases between them. The germline CDR1 and CDR2 sequences are MNHEY and SMNVEV (reference sequence). The CDR3 is made up of 16 amino acids. The CDR3 nucleotides are TGTGCCAGCAGTTTCTGGAACACAGGGAACCAAGTCGAGCAGTACTTC. The encoded protein is CASSFWNTGNQVEQYF.

The chain uses TRBV19 and TRBJ1-1; D is possibly TRBD1 (5 bases). This CDR3 region has 12 residues. Germline loops: CDR1 LNHDA, CDR2 SQIVND (reference sequence). Trimming removed 6 bases from V and 4 bases from J, with 9 bases in between. In DNA form, the CDR3 reads TGTGCCAGTAGAGGGCAGGGCACTGAAGCTTTCTTT. Its translation is CASRGQGTEAFF.

The genes are TRBV7-2 and TRBJ2-1, with 8 bases fitting TRBD2. The V gene end was trimmed by 2 bases and the J gene end by 4 bases; junction bases not matched to a gene: 4. Germline V gene sequence: CDR1 SGHTA, CDR2 FQGNSA. CDR3 length equals 15 residues. CDR3 nucleotide sequence: TGTGCCAGCAGCTTATCACTAGCGGAGTACAATGAGCAGTTCTTC. This translates into CASSLSLAEYNEQFF. The full variable domain, with the rest looked up from reference TRBV7-2 and TRBJ2-1, is GAGVSQSPSNKVTEKGKDVELRCDPISGHTALYWYRQSLGQGLEFLIYFQGNSAPDKSGLPSDRFSAERTGGSVSTLTIQRTQQEDSAVYLCASSLSLAEYNEQFFGPGTRLTVL.

V and J are TRBV20-1 and TRBJ1-2; TRBD1 is a possible D gene (6 bases). Germline V gene data show CDR1 as DFQATT and CDR2 as SNEGSKA (reference sequence). The CDR3 runs to 11 residues. The CDR3 protein is CRGGLSYGYTF. CDR3 in DNA: TGCAGAGGGGGGTTGTCGTATGGCTACACCTTC.

The chain links TRBV2 to TRBJ2-3; 7 nucleotides agree with TRBD2. The germline gives CDR1 SNHLY, CDR2 FYNNEI. V gave up 6 bases and J gave up 1 base; unmatched junction bases: 10. The length of the CDR3 is 16 residues. The CDR3 nucleotides read TGTGCCAGCAGAGACCAAGGACTAGTCGGCACAGATACGCAGTATTTT. It yields the protein CASRDQGLVGTDTQYF.

The chain carries TRBV28 and TRBJ1-5; TRBD1 might be the D (6 bases). Per the germline V gene, CDR1 is MDHEN and CDR2 is SYDVKM. V was cut by 3 bases and J by 6 bases, with 21 bases left in between. The CDR3 length is 17 residues. The CDR3 nucleotides read TGTGCCAGCAGTTTCCCCCCCCCGGCAGGGGAGGCTCAGCCCCAGCATTTT. This encodes CASSFPPPAGEAQPQHF.

This chain joins TRBV4-1 and TRBJ2-7; D tentatively fits TRBD1 or TRBD2 (5 bases each). The germline gives CDR1 MGHRA, CDR2 YSYEKL. This CDR3 contains 18 residues. Trimming removed 4 bases from V and 3 bases from J, with 25 bases in between. The CDR3 sequence: CASSLAIGATGGIYEQYF. The CDR3 DNA is TGCGCCAGCAGCCTCGCCATTGGCGCAACTGGGGGTATCTACGAGCAGTACTTC.

This clone occurred many times. The V and J genes are TRBV30 and TRBJ1-1, with 7 bases that match TRBD1. The CDR3 loop spans 13 amino acids. The V gene's germline CDR1 is GTSNPN and CDR2 SVGIG (reference sequence). The V and J ends lost 3 bases and 1 base, in that order; junction bases with no gene match: 2. Written as DNA, the CDR3 is TGTGCCTGGAGGGGGGACAGGAACACTGAAGCTTTCTTT. Translated: CAWRGDRNTEAFF.

The V gene is TRBV9, the J gene TRBJ2-3; a weak D match, TRBD2 (5 bases). This CDR3 has 16 residues. The V gene lost 0 bases and the J gene lost 1 base, with 12 bases spanning the gap. Germline CDR1 and CDR2: SGDLS and YYNGEE. The CDR3 bases are TGTGCCAGCAGCGTAGGGGAGAACCCGGGCACAGATACGCAGTATTTT. It yields the protein CASSVGENPGTDTQYF.

The chain combines TRBV25-1 with TRBJ2-2, with 10 bases that match TRBD1. Germline assignment: CDR1 MGHDK and CDR2 SYGVNS. The CDR3 extends over 15 amino acids. V lost 6 bases and J lost 6; bases outside the gene matches: 7. The CDR3 DNA sequence: TGTGCCAGCAGGGTAACCGGGACAGGGGCCGGGGAGCTGTTTTTT. Its translation: CASRVTGTGAGELFF.

The chain couples TRBV6-1 to TRBJ1-2, with D unresolved. The CDR3 has 15 amino acids. Germline CDR1 MNHNS, CDR2 SASEGT. Trimming shortened V by 2 bases and J by 8 bases, and 18 bases separated the two germline ends. CDR3 bases: TGTGCCAGCAGTGAATTAGGTGGCAGAGAGGGAGGCTACACCTTC. Protein sequence: CASSELGGREGGYTF.

The chain carries TRBV29-1 and TRBJ2-1, with TRBD1 matching over 7 bases. This CDR3 is built from 13 residues. The J segment lost 8 bases and the V segment lost 0 bases, leaving 4 bases of the junction unmatched. Germline V CDR1 and CDR2: SQVTM, ANQGSEA. The CDR3 protein is CSVEETGDDEQFF. The CDR3 DNA follows: TGCAGCGTTGAAGAAACAGGGGACGATGAGCAGTTCTTC.

The rearrangement links TRBV6-6 to TRBJ2-7, with D perhaps TRBD2 (6 bases). The CDR3 is 15 residues long. Trimming pared 7 bases from V and 0 bases from J, leaving 16 bases between. Germline CDR1 MNHNY, CDR2 SVGAGI (reference sequence). The chain's CDR3 is CASTPSGGNSYEQYF. The DNA for the CDR3 is TGTGCCAGCACCCCCAGCGGCGGGAACTCCTACGAGCAGTACTTC.

This clone has only a few counts. This sequence joins TRBV14 and TRBJ1-2; tentative D call: TRBD1 (5 bases). Germline lookup yields CDR1 SGHDN and CDR2 FVKESK. V lost 1 base and J 6 bases, leaving 12 bases between the germline ends. The CDR3 spans 14 residues. CDR3 sequence reads: CASSQVSGTDGYTF. CDR3 nucleotides: TGTGCCAGCAGCCAAGTTTCAGGGACGGATGGCTACACCTTC.

This rearrangement joins TRBV19 to TRBJ2-5; 7 bases map to TRBD1. CDR3 length: 13 amino acids. CDR1 LNHDA and CDR2 SQIVND come from the germline V gene (reference sequence). V lost 6 bases and J lost 5; bases outside the gene matches: 6. CDR3 in DNA: TGTGCCAGTAGGGCGACAGGGCCGGAGACCCAGTACTTC. Its protein product is CASRATGPETQYF.

In its sample, this clone was seen once. The J gene is TRBJ1-3, the V gene TRBV7-2; D may be TRBD1 (5 bases). The V end lost 5 bases, the J end lost 0 bases, and 11 bases lay between the germline ends. This CDR3 spans 15 amino acids. The germline gives CDR1 SGHTA, CDR2 FQGNSA. The CDR3 region is CASSQWGTSGNTIYF. In DNA form, the CDR3 reads TGTGCCAGCAGCCAGTGGGGGACCTCTGGAAACACCATATATTTT.

This chain joins TRBV7-3 and TRBJ2-1; 13 nucleotides align to TRBD2. The CDR3 is 15 residues long. V shed 3 bases, J shed 6 bases, and the junction held 2 bases outside the gene matches. Germline CDR1 SGHTA, CDR2 FQGTGA. CDR3 sequence reads: CASSFTSGRANEQFF. The CDR3 nucleotides read TGTGCCAGCAGCTTCACTAGCGGGAGGGCCAATGAGCAGTTCTTC.

CDR3 coding DNA: TGTGCCTGGTGCCTCCGGGGGAATAATTCACCCCTCCACTTT. Translating gives CAWCLRGNNSPLHF. The chain recombines TRBV30 with TRBJ1-6; tentatively, D is TRBD1 (5 bases). CDR3 length equals 14 residues. V shed 5 bases and J shed 5 bases, with 13 bases lying between them. Looked up from germline, CDR1 is GTSNPN and CDR2 is SVGIG (reference sequence).

The table lists this clone with a few counts. CDR3 nucleotide sequence: TGTGCCAGCAGCCCCGGGACTTTTCCAGATACGCAGTATTTT. Translated: CASSPGTFPDTQYF. The rearrangement links TRBV7-3 to TRBJ2-3; D is perhaps TRBD2 (6 bases). This CDR3 has 14 amino acids. Per germline, CDR1 SGHTA and CDR2 FQGTGA. V gave up 5 bases and J gave up 4 bases, with 13 bases separating them.

V is TRBV27 and J is TRBJ1-5, with unresolved D. The germline V and J ends were trimmed by 5 bases and 6 bases, with 20 bases remaining between them. Germline V CDR1 and CDR2: MNHEY, SMNVEV (reference sequence). The length of the CDR3 is 16 residues. In nucleotides, the CDR3 is TGTGCCAGCAGTACTGGAGGGCTTGGCCCGACTCAGCCCCAGCATTTT. This encodes CASSTGGLGPTQPQHF.